This TCR beta chain was recorded in a study of blood T cells in healthy people across ages. Findings of the study overall: The long-lived group displayed more naive CD4+ cells, plus higher diversity, than the aged donors did.

Notes on this clonotype: Its antigen remains unknown.

The CDR3 spans 16 residues. CDR1 is LGHNA and CDR2 is YNFKEQ in the germline V gene. V gave up 4 bases and J gave up 3 bases, with 18 bases separating them. No fewer than 6 million PBMCs went into each sample. A second about 7 to 12 cycle PCR used barcoded and J-beta primers. TCRdb processed the 5' RACE reads anew with MiXCR; each CDR3 protein has one entry. The sample records about a million distinct CDR3 sequences, 35% to 40% being singletons. The receptor was derived from a young man in good health. Sequenced material: blood. This chain links TRBV4-2 with TRBJ1-2, with a tentative D call TRBD1 (5 bases). CDR3 amino acids: CASSPRPVDSYYGYTF. The CDR3 region has the DNA TGTGCCAGCAGCCCCCGCCCCGTCGACAGCTACTATGGCTACACCTTC.